This TCR beta chain originates from a study of T cell repertoires in cytomegalovirus infection. As for the study in general: Indications of both CMV infection and matching HLA type were provided by public TCR beta signatures. Study outcomes and limitations: The response measured ex vivo was dominated by TCR beta clonotypes (HLA-C-restricted and CMV-specific).

TCRdb recomputed calls from the reads with MiXCR, one row per CDR3 protein. Of about 190,000 distinct CDR3 sequences listed, 7.5% to 10% are singletons. A note on this clonotype: The antigen is undetermined. Since a much larger clone is just one base distant, this may be a read error.

The CDR3 has 14 residues. Germline CDR1 reads SEHNR; CDR2 reads FQNEAQ (reference sequence). This clonotype was obtained from a human donor in good health (CMV status not recorded). Some clones in this sample may be carry-over from other donors' samples. The rearrangement uses TRBV7-9 and TRBJ1-1; D not certain. Input material: PBMCs. In nucleotides, the CDR3 is TGTCCCAGCAGCTTAGTCCCGCCCGGCGCTGAAGCTTTCTTT. This encodes CPSSLVPPGAEAFF. Using reference TRBV7-9 and TRBJ1-1 for the parts outside the CDR3, the full variable domain is DTGVSQNPRHKITKRGQNVTFRCDPISEHNRLYWYRQTLGQGPEFLTYFQNEAQLEKSRLLSDRFSAERPKGSFSTLEIQRTEQGDSAMYLCPSSLVPPGAEAFFGQGTRLTVV.